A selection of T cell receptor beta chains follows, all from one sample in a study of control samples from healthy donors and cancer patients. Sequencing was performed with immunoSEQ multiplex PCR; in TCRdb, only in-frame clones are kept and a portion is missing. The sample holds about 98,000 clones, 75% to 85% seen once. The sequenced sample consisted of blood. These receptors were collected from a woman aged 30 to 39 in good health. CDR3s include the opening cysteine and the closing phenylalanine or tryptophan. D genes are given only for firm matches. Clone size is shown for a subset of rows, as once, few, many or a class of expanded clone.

CDR3 DNA: TGCAGTGCTAGTGTCGGACAGGGTAGAGGAGAGACCCAGTACTTC; CDR3 protein: CSASVGQGRGETQYF; clone size: -; D gene: TRBD1; J gene: TRBJ2-5; V gene: TRBV20-1
CDR3 DNA: TGTGCCAGCAGCCAAGATCAGGGCGGTTTGTGGGGGGGCACCGGGGAGCTGTTTTTT; CDR3 protein: CASSQDQGGLWGGTGELFF; clone size: -; D gene: TRBD2; J gene: TRBJ2-2; V gene: TRBV3-1/TRBV3-2
CDR3 DNA: TGCGCCAGCAGCCAAGAAGGGACTTCCGGCTACGAGCAGTACTTC; CDR3 protein: CASSQEGTSGYEQYF; clone size: many; D gene: -; J gene: TRBJ2-7; V gene: TRBV4-1
CDR3 DNA: TGTGCCAGCAGCTTCCGGGACAGGGACTCTGGAAACACCATATATTTT; CDR3 protein: CASSFRDRDSGNTIYF; clone size: -; D gene: TRBD1; J gene: TRBJ1-3; V gene: TRBV5-6
CDR3 DNA: TGTGCCATCAGTGAGTCGACTACTCGCAGGGACACTGAAGCTTTCTTT; CDR3 protein: CAISESTTRRDTEAFF; clone size: -; D gene: -; J gene: TRBJ1-1; V gene: TRBV10-3
CDR3 DNA: TGTGCCAGCAGCTTCTCGGCTCGGGCGGAGACCTACGAGCAGTACTTC; CDR3 protein: CASSFSARAETYEQYF; clone size: -; D gene: -; J gene: TRBJ2-7; V gene: TRBV5-4
CDR3 DNA: TGTGCCAGCAGCAAACGGGGTTTGGACAGCTCTGGAAACACCATATATTTT; CDR3 protein: CASSKRGLDSSGNTIYF; clone size: -; D gene: -; J gene: TRBJ1-3; V gene: TRBV21-1
CDR3 DNA: TGTGCCAGCAGTCCCGACAGCCACTCTAACTATGGCTACACCTTC; CDR3 protein: CASSPDSHSNYGYTF; clone size: -; D gene: -; J gene: TRBJ1-2; V gene: TRBV6-5
CDR3 DNA: TGTGCCAGCAGGGAATATACAGGGGACATCGGGGAGCTGTTTTTT; CDR3 protein: CASREYTGDIGELFF; clone size: -; D gene: TRBD1; J gene: TRBJ2-2; V gene: TRBV11-1
CDR3 DNA: TGTGCCAGCAGCGTAAGCAGGGTTTACACCGGGGAGCTGTTTTTT; CDR3 protein: CASSVSRVYTGELFF; clone size: -; D gene: -; J gene: TRBJ2-2; V gene: TRBV9
CDR3 DNA: TGTGCCAGCAGCGAGGTCGGAGTGAATCAGCCCCAGCATTTT; CDR3 protein: CASSEVGVNQPQHF; clone size: -; D gene: -; J gene: TRBJ1-5; V gene: TRBV6-5
CDR3 DNA: TGTGCCTGGAGGCGGGGGGCAGGGGAGAACTCACCCCTCCACTTT; CDR3 protein: CAWRRGAGENSPLHF; clone size: -; D gene: -; J gene: TRBJ1-6; V gene: TRBV30
CDR3 DNA: TGTGCCAGCAGTGACGGCAGGGGCGGGGAGCTGTTTTTT; CDR3 protein: CASSDGRGGELFF; clone size: -; D gene: -; J gene: TRBJ2-2; V gene: TRBV6-4
CDR3 DNA: TGTGCCAGCAGCCGCAGGGCTCGGGCCACTGAAGCTTTCTTT; CDR3 protein: CASSRRARATEAFF; clone size: -; D gene: -; J gene: TRBJ1-1; V gene: TRBV11-2
CDR3 DNA: TGTGCCAGCAGCCCGTGGGGACTCCACACAGATACGCAGTATTTT; CDR3 protein: CASSPWGLHTDTQYF; clone size: -; D gene: -; J gene: TRBJ2-3; V gene: TRBV7-2
CDR3 DNA: TGTGCCAGCAGCCCGGACAGACAAGAGACCCAGTACTTC; CDR3 protein: CASSPDRQETQYF; clone size: -; D gene: -; J gene: TRBJ2-5; V gene: TRBV6-5
CDR3 DNA: TGTGCCAGCAGCCCCCTTCGGGCTAGCGGTGGAGATACGCAGTATTTT; CDR3 protein: CASSPLRASGGDTQYF; clone size: -; D gene: TRBD2; J gene: TRBJ2-3; V gene: TRBV7-8
CDR3 DNA: TGTGCCACCAGCAGAGGAAGGACAGGGAATGAAAAACTGTTTTTT; CDR3 protein: CATSRGRTGNEKLFF; clone size: -; D gene: TRBD1; J gene: TRBJ1-4; V gene: TRBV15
CDR3 DNA: TGCGCCAGCAGCCAACAGGGGCGGGCTAATGAAAAACTGTTTTTT; CDR3 protein: CASSQQGRANEKLFF; clone size: -; D gene: TRBD1; J gene: TRBJ1-4; V gene: TRBV5-1
CDR3 DNA: TGTGCCAGCAGCAAACCCCGGACAAGCTTC; CDR3 protein: CASSKPRTSF; clone size: -; D gene: -; J gene: TRBJ2-7; V gene: TRBV21-1
CDR3 DNA: TGCAGTGCTAGTGGCTTCTTGAGAAACAATGAGCAGTTCTTC; CDR3 protein: CSASGFLRNNEQFF; clone size: -; D gene: -; J gene: TRBJ2-1; V gene: TRBV20-1
CDR3 DNA: TGTGCCAGCAGTGTACAGGGGAACGAACAAAACACCATATATTTT; CDR3 protein: CASSVQGNEQNTIYF; clone size: few; D gene: TRBD1; J gene: TRBJ1-3; V gene: TRBV9
CDR3 DNA: TGTGCCAGCAGCTTAGTCGGACAGGGGGAGGTTATAAGTGAAAAACTGTTTTTT; CDR3 protein: CASSLVGQGEVISEKLFF; clone size: -; D gene: TRBD1; J gene: TRBJ1-4; V gene: TRBV7-6
CDR3 DNA: TGTGCCAGCAGTTACTCTGTACAAATGGACGGCTACACCTTC; CDR3 protein: CASSYSVQMDGYTF; clone size: -; D gene: -; J gene: TRBJ1-2; V gene: TRBV6-2/TRBV6-3
CDR3 DNA: TGTGCCACCAGTGACCTTGCTGAGGGGAACACTGAAGCTTTCTTT; CDR3 protein: CATSDLAEGNTEAFF; clone size: -; D gene: -; J gene: TRBJ1-1; V gene: TRBV24-1
CDR3 DNA: TGTGCCAGTAGTATAGGGCAGGGGAGAGACACTGAAGCTTTCTTT; CDR3 protein: CASSIGQGRDTEAFF; clone size: -; D gene: -; J gene: TRBJ1-1; V gene: TRBV19
CDR3 DNA: TGTGCCAGCAGCCTGAAGAGAAACACTGAAGCTTTCTTT; CDR3 protein: CASSLKRNTEAFF; clone size: once; D gene: -; J gene: TRBJ1-1; V gene: TRBV3-1/TRBV3-2
CDR3 DNA: TGCGCCAGCAGCCAAGACCTGGACCATAACACTGAAGCTTTCTTT; CDR3 protein: CASSQDLDHNTEAFF; clone size: -; D gene: -; J gene: TRBJ1-1; V gene: TRBV4-1
CDR3 DNA: TGTGCCAGCAGCTCCTACTCTAGACAGGGAAGCATGAACACTGAAGCTTTCTTT; CDR3 protein: CASSSYSRQGSMNTEAFF; clone size: medium-sized; D gene: TRBD1; J gene: TRBJ1-1; V gene: TRBV5-6
CDR3 DNA: TGTGCCACCAGTGATCCCAGCGGCTACAATGAGCAGTTCTTC; CDR3 protein: CATSDPSGYNEQFF; clone size: -; D gene: -; J gene: TRBJ2-1; V gene: TRBV24-1
CDR3 DNA: TGCGCCAGCAGCGTGGGACACTATGGCTACACCTTC; CDR3 protein: CASSVGHYGYTF; clone size: -; D gene: -; J gene: TRBJ1-2; V gene: TRBV5-1
CDR3 DNA: TGTGCCAGTAGTATGGAAAACAGAAATGAAAAACTGTTTTTT; CDR3 protein: CASSMENRNEKLFF; clone size: -; D gene: -; J gene: TRBJ1-4; V gene: TRBV19
CDR3 DNA: TGTGCCAGCAGTGATCTGGCAGGGGCAGGGGATACGCAGTATTTT; CDR3 protein: CASSDLAGAGDTQYF; clone size: -; D gene: -; J gene: TRBJ2-3; V gene: TRBV2
CDR3 DNA: TGTGCCAGCAGGGGGACAGGGGGCAAGGGAAACACCATATATTTT; CDR3 protein: CASRGTGGKGNTIYF; clone size: -; D gene: TRBD1; J gene: TRBJ1-3; V gene: TRBV6-7
CDR3 DNA: TGTGCCAGTAGTACGGTCGGGACTACGACGACCGGGGAGCTGTTTTTT; CDR3 protein: CASSTVGTTTTGELFF; clone size: -; D gene: TRBD2; J gene: TRBJ2-2; V gene: TRBV19